The 12 T cell receptor beta chains given below trace back to one sample, sequenced in a study of cytomegalovirus exposure and HLA in healthy donors. Vbeta (60) and Jbeta (13) primers were used in the PCR. The table came from immunoSEQ multiplex PCR; TCRdb's copy has only in-frame clones and leaves some out. The sample comprises around 130,000 clones, about three quarters of which are singletons, and less than 2% rests with the top ten. The sample consisted of PBMCs. The receptor set was obtained from a man aged 35-49 years in good health and CMV-seronegative.

The rearrangement joins TRBV10-3 to TRBJ2-5; TRBD1 matches 9 bases. V trimming: 2 bases; J trimming: 4 bases; junction bases outside the gene matches: 2. The CDR3 has 14 amino acids. Germline CDR1 is ENHRY and CDR2 is SYGVKD. In DNA form, the CDR3 reads TGTGCCATCAGTGAGCGACAGGGGGGAGAGACCCAGTACTTC. Encoded protein: CAISERQGGETQYF.

The count of this clone is one. J is TRBJ2-7 and V is TRBV7-8; maybe TRBD1 (6 bases). CDR1 and CDR2 (germline): SGHVS, FQNEAQ. The CDR3 runs 15 residues. The V and J ends lost 6 bases and 2 bases respectively, with 17 bases between them. The CDR3 nucleotides are TGTGCCAGCAGGACAAACCAGGGGCGTCCCTACGAGCAGTACTTC. Translated: CASRTNQGRPYEQYF.

The J gene is TRBJ2-7, the V gene TRBV27; D is possibly TRBD2 (5 bases). Per the germline V gene, CDR1 is MNHEY and CDR2 is SMNVEV (reference sequence). The germline V and J ends were trimmed by 5 bases and 3 bases, with 14 bases remaining between them. The CDR3 covers 14 residues. CDR3 residues: CASSPRGPGYEQYF. CDR3 nucleotide sequence: TGTGCCAGCAGTCCCCGGGGTCCGGGCTACGAGCAGTACTTC.

The chain is built from TRBV2 and TRBJ2-5; D not resolved. CDR1 is SNHLY and CDR2 is FYNNEI in the germline V gene. Between the trimmed V and J ends, which lost 6 bases and 2 bases, there was a span of 10 bases. The CDR3 extends over 13 amino acids. The CDR3 DNA is TGTGCCAGCAGCCCACAGCTACAAGAGACCCAGTACTTC. Translated: CASSPQLQETQYF.

The gene calls are TRBV7-2 and TRBJ2-5, with 9 nucleotides matching TRBD1. Germline-derived CDR1 and CDR2 are SGHTA and FQGNSA. The CDR3 runs to 15 residues. Germline trimming cut 1 base from V and 5 bases from J; bases unmatched to any gene: 5. The CDR3 DNA sequence: TGTGCCAGCAGCTTAGGGACAGGGGTTTGGGAGACCCAGTACTTC. Translating gives CASSLGTGVWETQYF.

V usage is TRBV29-1 and J usage is TRBJ2-7, with 7 bases fitting TRBD2. Germline V gene lookup returns CDR1 SQVTM and CDR2 ANQGSEA. The ends lost 4 bases at V and 2 bases at J; junction bases unmatched: 5. This CDR3 is built from 13 residues. CDR3 nucleotides: TGCAGCGTTGTGGGGGACTACACCTACGAGCAGTACTTC. Translated: CSVVGDYTYEQYF.

DNA for the CDR3: TGTGCCAGCAGCCTGGACAGTACCCTCGGAAACACCATATATTTT. It yields the protein CASSLDSTLGNTIYF. This chain links TRBV5-4 with TRBJ1-3, with D perhaps matching TRBD1 (6 bases). CDR3 size: 15 residues. The ends were cut back, 4 bases at V and 4 bases at J, with 15 bases in the middle. The germline V gene has CDR1 SGHNT and CDR2 YYREEE (reference sequence).

J is TRBJ2-5 and V is TRBV27, with a possible D match to TRBD1 (6 bases). Per the germline V gene, CDR1 is MNHEY and CDR2 is SMNVEV (reference sequence). CDR3 length: 13 residues. V shed 6 bases and J shed 5 bases, with 13 bases lying between them. The CDR3 loop reads CASSPGTFETQYF. CDR3 nucleotide sequence: TGTGCCAGCAGCCCCGGGACATTTGAGACCCAGTACTTC.

The rearrangement links TRBV28 to TRBJ1-1; D ambiguous. The V gene's germline CDR1 is MDHEN and CDR2 SYDVKM. The CDR3 has 14 amino acids. V was cut by 7 bases and J by 4 bases, with 16 bases left in between. CDR3 nucleotides: TGTGCCAGCACGCCCCCCGGGGAAGGCACTGAAGCTTTCTTT. Translating gives CASTPPGEGTEAFF.

This clone appeared a few times. Other nucleotide sequences from this sample produce the same CDR3. J is TRBJ2-2 and V is TRBV11-2, with D perhaps matching TRBD2 (7 bases). The ends were cut back, 1 base at V and 1 base at J, with 16 bases in the middle. The germline CDR1 and CDR2 sequences are SGHAT and FQNNGV. This CDR3 has 18 amino acids. CDR3 sequence (DNA): TGTGCCAGCAGCTTAGGGGGTTGGGGGGGGCTGAACACCGGGGAGCTGTTTTTT. Its protein is CASSLGGWGGLNTGELFF.

The chain combines TRBV10-2 with TRBJ2-5; 9 bases fit TRBD1. Looked up from germline, CDR1 is WSHSY and CDR2 is SAAADI. Trimming removed 5 bases from V and 5 bases from J; junction bases left unmatched: 12. This CDR3 comprises 16 residues. Written as DNA, the CDR3 is TGCGCCAGCAGTAGATTACAGGGGGCCCCAGGGGAGACCCAGTACTTC. It encodes CASSRLQGAPGETQYF.

V and J are TRBV5-1 and TRBJ2-7; D is uncertain. The CDR3 consists of 15 residues. Germline values: CDR1 SGHRS, CDR2 YFSETQ. Deletions cut 4 bases from V and 1 base from J, with 15 bases between. The CDR3 region is CASSRIDAGSYEQYF. Here the CDR3 DNA reads TGCGCCAGCAGCAGGATAGACGCAGGATCCTACGAGCAGTACTTC. The variable domain in full, with the rest retrieved from reference TRBV5-1 and TRBJ2-7, is KAGVTQTPRYLIKTRGQQVTLSCSPISGHRSVSWYQQTPGQGLQFLFEYFSETQRNKGNFPGRFSGRQFSNSRSEMNVSTLELGDSALYLCASSRIDAGSYEQYFGPGTRLTVT.